The clone carrying this T cell receptor beta chain was recorded a few times. This sample is part of a study of response to subunit inactivated influenza vaccine. TCRdb reprocessed the RT-PCR reads with MiXCR, giving one entry per CDR3 protein. The sample holds 150,000 to 200,000 distinct CDR3 sequences, approximately 12% seen once. This CDR3 region has 14 residues. Germline V CDR1 and CDR2: MGHRA, YSYEKL. Trimming left V 4 bases short and J 6 bases short, with 16 bases between. These data were also filed under a second study, of T cells expressing NK-cell markers. That work adds: Synthesis of TCR beta cDNA relied on 5'RACE template switching carrying UMIs.

The TCR sequence derives from a man aged 45-60 years who received an inactivated influenza vaccine. The sequencing here drew on CD8+ T cells sorted from PBMCs, taken about 12 days after vaccination. The chain recombines TRBV4-1 with TRBJ2-7, with a tentative D call TRBD2 (6 bases). DNA of the CDR3: TGCGCCAGCAGCCCCGGACCCGGGAGCCTCGAGCAGTACTTC. Translating it yields CASSPGPGSLEQYF.